The 30 T cell receptor beta chains listed next were all sequenced from one sample in a study of blood T cell repertoires in COVID-19. Profiling relied on immunoSEQ multiplex PCR, and the TCRdb table lists in-frame clones only, not all of them. The table records some 250,000 clones, approximately 82% of them present only once. The sequenced material came from peripheral blood. The receptors originated from a woman aged 18 to 35 with acute or convalescent COVID-19.

V and J are TRBV5-1 and TRBJ2-1, with 13 bases aligning to TRBD2. The CDR3 consists of 17 residues. V gave up 0 bases and J gave up 6 bases; unmatched junction bases: 6. Germline V gene data show CDR1 as SGHRS and CDR2 as YFSETQ. This chain's CDR3 is CASSLGIGLAGANEQFF. The CDR3, as DNA: TGCGCCAGCAGCTTGGGGATCGGACTAGCGGGGGCCAATGAGCAGTTCTTC. Complete variable domain (other parts from reference TRBV5-1 and TRBJ2-1): KAGVTQTPRYLIKTRGQQVTLSCSPISGHRSVSWYQQTPGQGLQFLFEYFSETQRNKGNFPGRFSGRQFSNSRSEMNVSTLELGDSALYLCASSLGIGLAGANEQFFGPGTRLTVL.

The chain combines TRBV6-2 or TRBV6-3 with TRBJ2-7, with 10 bases that match TRBD2. The length of the CDR3 is 15 residues. The germline V gene has CDR1 MNHEY and CDR2 SVGEGT. The ends lost 4 bases at V and 4 bases at J; junction bases unmatched: 7. The CDR3 loop reads CASSLGAGGLYEQYF. The CDR3 bases are TGTGCCAGCAGTTTAGGAGCGGGAGGGCTGTACGAGCAGTACTTC.

V usage is TRBV6-2 or TRBV6-3 and J usage is TRBJ1-1, with D possibly matching TRBD1 (6 bases). Per germline, CDR1 MNHEY and CDR2 SVGEGT. Trimming stripped 2 bases from V and 10 bases from J, with 11 bases between. This CDR3 region has 12 residues. CDR3 residues: CASSYAGAGAFF. In DNA, the CDR3 is TGTGCCAGCAGTTACGCGGGGGCTGGAGCTTTCTTT.

The chain links TRBV7-3 to TRBJ2-1; possible D gene TRBD2, 6 bases. The CDR3 sequence is 13 residues long. Germline CDR1 reads SGHTA; CDR2 reads FQGTGA. Trimming left V 0 bases short and J 10 bases short, with 10 bases between. The CDR3 DNA sequence: TGTGCCAGCAGCTTAACTGTCGGGGGAGAGCAGTTCTTC. Its protein is CASSLTVGGEQFF.

The DNA of the CDR3 is TGCGCCAGCAGCCTTGGACTGGACAGGGACAATCAGCCCCAGCATTTT. Translating it yields CASSLGLDRDNQPQHF. The chain combines TRBV5-1 with TRBJ1-5; 8 nucleotides match TRBD1. This CDR3 is built from 16 residues. Trimming removed 4 bases from V and 3 bases from J; junction bases left unmatched: 9. CDR1 is SGHRS, CDR2 YFSETQ, per germline. The complete variable domain, with remaining parts taken from reference TRBV5-1 and TRBJ1-5, reads KAGVTQTPRYLIKTRGQQVTLSCSPISGHRSVSWYQQTPGQGLQFLFEYFSETQRNKGNFPGRFSGRQFSNSRSEMNVSTLELGDSALYLCASSLGLDRDNQPQHFGDGTRLSIL.

The chain joins TRBV19 to TRBJ1-5, with TRBD1 matching 9 bases. V shed 5 bases, J shed 6 bases, and the junction held 17 bases outside the gene matches. Germline CDR1 LNHDA, CDR2 SQIVND (reference sequence). CDR3 length: 18 amino acids. The CDR3 nucleotides read TGTGCCAGTAGTGACCTATATTCCGGGACAGGGCTGGGTCAGCCCCAGCATTTT. This gives the protein CASSDLYSGTGLGQPQHF.

The V and J genes are TRBV19 and TRBJ1-1; the D gene is possibly TRBD1 (5 bases). Germline lookup yields CDR1 LNHDA and CDR2 SQIVND (reference sequence). The ends were cut back, 3 bases at V and 10 bases at J, with 15 bases in the middle. The CDR3 runs to 13 residues. The CDR3 DNA reads as TGTGCCAGTAGTATCCCCGGGGGACGAACAGCTTTCTTT. Translated, it gives CASSIPGGRTAFF.

V and J are TRBV19 and TRBJ1-6, with no clear D. The V gene's germline CDR1 is LNHDA and CDR2 SQIVND (reference sequence). V lost 0 bases and J 8 bases, leaving 5 bases between the germline ends. This CDR3 contains 13 residues. The CDR3 protein is CASSIDRDSPLHF. The CDR3 bases are TGTGCCAGTAGTATAGACCGGGATTCACCCCTCCACTTT. The whole variable domain, filled in from reference TRBV19 and TRBJ1-6, reads DGGITQSPKYLFRKEGQNVTLSCEQNLNHDAMYWYRQDPGQGLRLIYYSQIVNDFQKGDIAEGYSVSREKKESFPLTVTSAQKNPTAFYLCASSIDRDSPLHFGNGTRLTVT.

The chain carries TRBV6-5 and TRBJ1-3; TRBD1 matches 7 bases. This CDR3 region has 16 residues. CDR1 is MNHEY and CDR2 is SVGAGI in the germline V gene. V was clipped by 1 base and J by 4 bases; unmatched bases: 7. CDR3 protein: CASSYYRTGPGNTIYF. For the CDR3, the DNA is TGTGCCAGCAGTTACTATAGGACAGGACCCGGAAACACCATATATTTT.

The gene calls are TRBV19 and TRBJ2-2; 8 nucleotides line up with TRBD2. Trimming removed 1 base from V and 4 bases from J; junction bases left unmatched: 8. CDR3 length: 17 residues. Germline-derived CDR1 and CDR2 are LNHDA and SQIVND (reference sequence). CDR3 sequence (DNA): TGTGCCAGTAGTATAGTTGCAGCGGGAGTCGGCACCGGGGAGCTGTTTTTT. Residues: CASSIVAAGVGTGELFF.

The rearrangement links TRBV20-1 to TRBJ2-7; 14 nucleotides line up with TRBD2. The CDR3 extends over 16 amino acids. The germline V gene encodes CDR1 DFQATT and CDR2 SNEGSKA (reference sequence). The trim removed 3 bases at V and 7 bases at J, leaving 11 bases unmatched. The CDR3 coding sequence is TGCAGTGCTAGTTCTATAGGGACTAGCGGGAGAGCGGAGCAGTACTTC. It translates to CSASSIGTSGRAEQYF.

This chain joins TRBV27 and TRBJ2-1; 13 nucleotides agree with TRBD2. Trimming removed 5 bases from V and 6 bases from J; junction bases left unmatched: 7. CDR3 length: 16 residues. Per the germline V gene, CDR1 is MNHEY and CDR2 is SMNVEV (reference sequence). The CDR3 DNA reads as TGTGCCAGCAGTACCCTACTAGCGGGAGGGCGCAATGAGCAGTTCTTC. Translating gives CASSTLLAGGRNEQFF.

The V and J genes are TRBV18 and TRBJ1-6; D may be TRBD1 (5 bases). Germline CDR1 and CDR2: KGHSH and LQKENI. The CDR3 is 13 amino acids. Trimming shortened V by 0 bases and J by 10 bases, and 7 bases separated the two germline ends. Written as DNA, the CDR3 is TGTGCCAGCTCACCACCGGACACCTCACCCCTCCACTTT. Amino acids: CASSPPDTSPLHF.

This clone has only one observation. The chain uses TRBV10-2 and TRBJ1-2; TRBD1 matches at 9 bases. The J segment lost 2 bases and the V segment lost 0 bases, leaving 7 bases of the junction unmatched. The CDR3 is 17 residues long. Germline V CDR1 and CDR2: WSHSY, SAAADI. As DNA, the CDR3 is TGCGCCAGCAGTGAGTCGACAACAGGGGGCTACAACTATGGCTACACCTTC. It yields the protein CASSESTTGGYNYGYTF.

The chain links TRBV7-9 to TRBJ1-3; D ambiguous. The CDR3 contains 16 residues. Germline V CDR1 and CDR2: SEHNR, FQNEAQ (reference sequence). The germline V and J ends were trimmed by 5 bases and 0 bases, with 14 bases remaining between them. Here the CDR3 reads CASSAIKSLSGNTIYF. CDR3 DNA: TGTGCCAGCAGCGCTATTAAGTCCCTCTCTGGAAACACCATATATTTT.

This clone has just a few counts. The chain is built from TRBV5-6 and TRBJ2-5, with 7 bases lining up with TRBD1. The CDR3 is made up of 13 amino acids. CDR1 and CDR2 (germline): SGHDT, YYEEEE. Trimming cost V 0 bases and J 5 bases; bases outside gene matches: 1. CDR3 nucleotide sequence: TGTGCCAGCAGCTTGGGAGGGGGCGAGACCCAGTACTTC. Amino acids: CASSLGGGETQYF.

The gene calls are TRBV30 and TRBJ2-7; 16 bases agree with TRBD2. Unmatched junction bases numbered 2, after V lost 1 base and J lost 2 bases. The CDR3 has 16 amino acids. CDR1 and CDR2 (germline): GTSNPN, SVGIG (reference sequence). The CDR3 bases are TGTGCCTGGAGTGCTGGGACTAGCGGGAGGGCCTACGAGCAGTACTTC. Translating gives CAWSAGTSGRAYEQYF.

The rearrangement uses TRBV6-5 and TRBJ2-2, with 7 bases matching TRBD2. Germline V lookup: CDR1 MNHEY, CDR2 SVGAGI. With 6 bases clipped from V and 6 bases from J, the junction kept 1 base outside the gene matches. This CDR3 is built from 12 residues. The CDR3 loop is CASRAGSGELFF. In nucleotides, the CDR3 is TGTGCCAGCAGAGCGGGGTCCGGGGAGCTGTTTTTT.

The V and J genes are TRBV27 and TRBJ2-1; 8 bases line up with TRBD2. The CDR3 is made up of 15 amino acids. Germline loops: CDR1 MNHEY, CDR2 SMNVEV (reference sequence). V was clipped by 6 bases and J by 9 bases; unmatched bases: 13. CDR3 DNA sequence: TGTGCCAGCAGCGCCCCGGGACTAGGCATTGGTGAGCAGTTCTTC. This sequence encodes CASSAPGLGIGEQFF.

CDR3 loop: CASSLRLAKGNEQFF. CDR3 coding DNA: TGTGCCAGCAGCCTCCGACTAGCTAAAGGCAATGAGCAGTTCTTC. The chain combines TRBV7-6 with TRBJ2-1; 7 positions match TRBD2. The CDR3 is 15 amino acids. V lost 5 bases to trimming and J lost 6 bases; unmatched junction nucleotides: 10. Germline CDR1 reads SGHVS; CDR2 reads FNYEAQ.

The rearrangement joins TRBV10-3 to TRBJ2-7; 10 positions match TRBD1. V gave up 10 bases and J gave up 5 bases; unmatched junction bases: 8. Per the germline V gene, CDR1 is ENHRY and CDR2 is SYGVKD. The CDR3 is made up of 13 amino acids. CDR3 protein: CATDRDRGNEQYF. Here the CDR3 DNA reads TGTGCCACCGACCGGGACAGGGGAAACGAGCAGTACTTC.

The genes are TRBV19 and TRBJ2-2; D may be TRBD2 (5 bases). V lost 3 bases and J lost 1, with 12 bases in between. The CDR3 sequence is 16 residues long. Germline V gene lookup returns CDR1 LNHDA and CDR2 SQIVND (reference sequence). The CDR3 DNA follows: TGTGCCAGTAGTATCGGATCGGGATGGAACACCGGGGAGCTGTTTTTT. This sequence encodes CASSIGSGWNTGELFF.

The J gene is TRBJ1-2, the V gene TRBV6-5; D is possibly TRBD1 (5 bases). This CDR3 has 16 amino acids. Per germline, CDR1 MNHEY and CDR2 SVGAGI. Trimming pared 1 base from V and 0 bases from J, leaving 12 bases between. The CDR3 DNA reads as TGTGCCAGCAGTTACTGGAGACAGAACACTAACTATGGCTACACCTTC. It is translated as CASSYWRQNTNYGYTF.

The CDR3 DNA follows: TGTGCCAGCAGTGAAGTAACAGCCGATAGCACAGATACGCAGTATTTT. This gives the protein CASSEVTADSTDTQYF. The chain carries TRBV2 and TRBJ2-3; D not certain. From germline, CDR1 is SNHLY and CDR2 FYNNEI. This CDR3 has 16 residues. The germline V and J ends were trimmed by 1 base and 0 bases, with 11 bases remaining between them.

The chain joins TRBV7-6 to TRBJ2-3; TRBD1 agrees at 9 bases. This CDR3 spans 18 amino acids. V shed 1 base, J shed 3 bases, and the junction held 11 bases outside the gene matches. Germline V CDR1 and CDR2: SGHVS, FNYEAQ. CDR3 region: CASSLEISGQGWTDTQYF. CDR3 nucleotide sequence: TGTGCCAGCAGCTTAGAGATTTCGGGACAGGGTTGGACAGATACGCAGTATTTT.

This rearrangement joins TRBV7-9 to TRBJ2-7; 7 nucleotides agree with TRBD1. J gave up 5 bases and V 0 bases, and 4 bases lay outside the gene matches. The CDR3 has 14 amino acids. The V gene's germline CDR1 is SEHNR and CDR2 FQNEAQ (reference sequence). The CDR3 DNA reads TGTGCCAGCAGCTTAGCGGCAGGGGGTAACGAGCAGTACTTC. Amino acid sequence: CASSLAAGGNEQYF.

This clone showed up just once. The rearrangement uses TRBV21-1 and TRBJ1-1; the D segment call TRBD1 is taken from the table without a DNA check. TRBV21-1 is assigned pseudogene status. This CDR3 spans 17 amino acids. The CDR3 coding sequence is TGTGCCAGCAGCAAACTTCATAGGGACAATTTGAACACTGAAGCTTTCTTT. Translated: CASSKLHRDNLNTEAFF.

For this clone: Other nucleotide sequences from this sample produce the same CDR3. This rearrangement joins TRBV4-3 to TRBJ2-7; D is perhaps TRBD2 (5 bases). Trimming took off 0 bases at V and 0 bases at J, with 9 bases between the two ends. The CDR3 has 15 amino acids. Germline V gene sequence: CDR1 LGHNA, CDR2 YSLEER. As DNA, the CDR3 is TGCGCCAGCAGCCAAGATTCGGGGAGCTCCTACGAGCAGTACTTC. This translates into CASSQDSGSSYEQYF.

The chain combines TRBV19 with TRBJ1-2; no definite D call. This CDR3 is 13 amino acids long. The V end lost 1 base, the J end lost 4 bases, and 7 bases lay between the germline ends. Germline V lookup: CDR1 LNHDA, CDR2 SQIVND (reference sequence). The CDR3 DNA reads TGTGCCAGTAGTATAGGCCAGGTCTATGGCTACACCTTC. Translation: CASSIGQVYGYTF.

The chain recombines TRBV27 with TRBJ2-1, with D perhaps TRBD1 (7 bases). Germline lookup yields CDR1 MNHEY and CDR2 SMNVEV (reference sequence). CDR3 length: 15 residues. Deletions cut 3 bases from V and 7 bases from J, with 16 bases between. CDR3 bases: TGTGCCAGCAGTTTTTATTCAGGGGGGAATAATGAGCAGTTCTTC. Translation gives CASSFYSGGNNEQFF.